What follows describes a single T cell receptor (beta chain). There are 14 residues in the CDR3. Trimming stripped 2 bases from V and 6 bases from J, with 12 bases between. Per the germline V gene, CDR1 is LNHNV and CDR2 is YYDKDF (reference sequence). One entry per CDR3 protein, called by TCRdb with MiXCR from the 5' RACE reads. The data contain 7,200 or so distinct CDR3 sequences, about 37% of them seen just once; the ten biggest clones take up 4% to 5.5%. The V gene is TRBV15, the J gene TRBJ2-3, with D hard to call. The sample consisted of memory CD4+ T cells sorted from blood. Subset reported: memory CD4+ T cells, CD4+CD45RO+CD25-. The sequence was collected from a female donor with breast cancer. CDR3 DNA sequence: TGTGCCACCAGCAGATATAGTAGTGCGGATACGCAGTATTTT. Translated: CATSRYSSADTQYF.